The present entry profiles one T cell receptor beta chain with its context. Its antigen is unknown. The record originates from a study of cytomegalovirus exposure and HLA in healthy donors. Study conclusions and caveats: Clonal expansion was found to be greater in HLA-associated TCR beta chains than in equally common others in a later analysis.

The PCR had 60 Vbeta and 13 Jbeta primers. Clones were sequenced by immunoSEQ multiplex PCR, and TCRdb holds only the in-frame ones, with some missing. The data contain roughly 190,000 clones, 60% to 80% of them singletons. Sequencing was performed on PBMCs. The TCR originated in a young woman in good health and CMV-seropositive.

The CDR3 spells CASSAGTSGSLRWETQYF. CDR3 DNA sequence: TGTGCCAGCAGCGCGGGGACTAGCGGGAGCCTACGGTGGGAGACCCAGTACTTC. The V gene is TRBV9, the J gene TRBJ2-5, with TRBD2 identical over 14 bases. Germline values: CDR1 SGDLS, CDR2 YYNGEE. This CDR3 spans 18 amino acids. V lost 3 bases to trimming and J lost 5 bases; unmatched junction nucleotides: 12.